The sequence of this TCR beta chain was determined in a study of blood T cell repertoires in COVID-19. The protocol was immunoSEQ multiplex PCR, while the TCRdb copy is restricted to in-frame clones and leaves out a portion. The data contain 380,000 or so clones, more than 70% of them singletons. The V segment lost 6 bases and the J segment 3 bases; nucleotides outside the gene matches: 6. This CDR3 spans 14 amino acids. Germline V lookup: CDR1 MNHEY, CDR2 SMNVEV (reference sequence). This TCR was recovered from a man in his thirties or forties who had recovered from COVID-19. Sequencing was performed on PBMCs or T cells enriched from blood (not recorded which). The genes are TRBV27 and TRBJ1-2; 8 bases agree with TRBD1. CDR3 in amino acids: CASSQGTGYYGYTF. Written as DNA, the CDR3 is TGTGCCAGCAGCCAAGGGACAGGTTACTATGGCTACACCTTC.